This T cell receptor beta chain comes out of a study of T cells in Graves' hyperthyroidism and ophthalmopathy. Study-wide results and limits: Separation of ophthalmopathy from stable hyperthyroidism was achieved by a 13 V-J model.

Notes on this clonotype: Its antigen is unknown. The junction and the germline gene differ at one end; a read error may be behind it.

Regions amplified from RNA transcripts were the TCR beta CDR3 regions. HTBI primers were used for first-round RT-PCR of the TCR CDR3. TCRdb passed the multiplex PCR reads through MiXCR, listing each CDR3 protein once. The data show approximately 590,000 distinct CDR3 sequences, around 42% seen once. The CDR3 covers 17 residues. The germline V gene encodes CDR1 SGHTA and CDR2 FQGNSA. The sequenced material came from peripheral blood or thyroid tissue (not recorded which). This sequence originates from a woman under 30 with Graves' hyperthyroidism. The rearrangement uses TRBV7-2 and TRBJ2-5; D remains ambiguous. CDR3 coding DNA: TGTGCCGGCAGCTTAGACCGGCGTGTGGCAGTTCAAGAGACCCAGTACTTC. Translating it yields CAGSLDRRVAVQETQYF.